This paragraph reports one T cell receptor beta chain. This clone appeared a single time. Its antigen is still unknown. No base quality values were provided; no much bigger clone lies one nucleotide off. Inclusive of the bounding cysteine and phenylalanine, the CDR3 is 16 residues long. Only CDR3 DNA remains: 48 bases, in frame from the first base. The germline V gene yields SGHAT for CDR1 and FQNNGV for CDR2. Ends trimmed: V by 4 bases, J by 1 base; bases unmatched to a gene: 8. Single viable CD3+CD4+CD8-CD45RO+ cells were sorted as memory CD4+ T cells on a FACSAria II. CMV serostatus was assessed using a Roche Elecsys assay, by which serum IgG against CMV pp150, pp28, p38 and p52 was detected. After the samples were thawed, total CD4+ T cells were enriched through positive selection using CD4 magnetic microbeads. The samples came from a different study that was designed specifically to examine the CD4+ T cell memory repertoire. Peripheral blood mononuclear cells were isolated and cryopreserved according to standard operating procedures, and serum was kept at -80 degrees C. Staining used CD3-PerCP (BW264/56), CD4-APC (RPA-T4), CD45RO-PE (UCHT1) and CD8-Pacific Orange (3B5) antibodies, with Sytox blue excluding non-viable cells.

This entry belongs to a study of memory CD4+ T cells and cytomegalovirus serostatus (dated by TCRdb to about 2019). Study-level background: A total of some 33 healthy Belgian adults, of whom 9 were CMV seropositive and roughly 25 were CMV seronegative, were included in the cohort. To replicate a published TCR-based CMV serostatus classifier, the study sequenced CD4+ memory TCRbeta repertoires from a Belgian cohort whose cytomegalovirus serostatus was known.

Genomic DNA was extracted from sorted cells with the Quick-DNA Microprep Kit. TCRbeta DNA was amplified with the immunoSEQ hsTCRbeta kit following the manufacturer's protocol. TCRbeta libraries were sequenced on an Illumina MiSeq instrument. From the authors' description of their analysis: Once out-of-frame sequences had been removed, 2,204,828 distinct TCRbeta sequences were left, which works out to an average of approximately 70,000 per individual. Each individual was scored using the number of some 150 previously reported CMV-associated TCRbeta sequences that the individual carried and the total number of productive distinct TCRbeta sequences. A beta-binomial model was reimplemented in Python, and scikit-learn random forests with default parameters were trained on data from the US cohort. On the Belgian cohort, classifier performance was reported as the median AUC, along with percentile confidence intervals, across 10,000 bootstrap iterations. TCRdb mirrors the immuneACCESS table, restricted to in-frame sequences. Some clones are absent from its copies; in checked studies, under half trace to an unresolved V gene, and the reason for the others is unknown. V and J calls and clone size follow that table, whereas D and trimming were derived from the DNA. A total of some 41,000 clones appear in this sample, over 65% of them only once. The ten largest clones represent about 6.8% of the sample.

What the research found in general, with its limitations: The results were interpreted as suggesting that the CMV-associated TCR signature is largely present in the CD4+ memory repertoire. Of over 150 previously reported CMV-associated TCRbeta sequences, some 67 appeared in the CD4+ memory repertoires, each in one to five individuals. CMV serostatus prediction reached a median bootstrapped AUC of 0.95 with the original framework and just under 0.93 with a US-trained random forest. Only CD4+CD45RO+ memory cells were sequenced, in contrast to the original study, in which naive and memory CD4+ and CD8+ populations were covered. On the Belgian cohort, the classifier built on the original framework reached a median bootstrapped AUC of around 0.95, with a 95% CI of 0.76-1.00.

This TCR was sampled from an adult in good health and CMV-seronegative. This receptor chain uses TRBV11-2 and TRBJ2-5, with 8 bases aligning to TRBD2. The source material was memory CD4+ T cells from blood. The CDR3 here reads CASSYRLAPSQETQYF. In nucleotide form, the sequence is TGTGCCAGCAGCTACCGACTAGCGCCAAGCCAAGAGACCCAGTACTTC.